Detailed here is one TCR beta chain. This record belongs to a study of tumor-infiltrating lymphocytes in oesophageal squamous cell carcinoma. In TCRdb, the PCR reads were re-called with MiXCR into one record per CDR3 protein. Among 11,000 to 15,000 distinct CDR3 sequences listed, over 40% were seen once. Deletions cut 3 bases from V and 0 bases from J, with 9 bases between. The germline gives CDR1 SGHNT, CDR2 YENEEA. This CDR3 is 15 amino acids long. The chain employs TRBV11-3 and TRBJ2-1; perhaps TRBD2 as D (6 bases). This clonotype was sampled from a male donor with esophageal squamous cell carcinoma. Material for sequencing was blood. CDR3 sequence (DNA): TGTGCCAGCAGCTTCGGCGGGAACTCCTACAATGAGCAGTTCTTC. It yields the protein CASSFGGNSYNEQFF.